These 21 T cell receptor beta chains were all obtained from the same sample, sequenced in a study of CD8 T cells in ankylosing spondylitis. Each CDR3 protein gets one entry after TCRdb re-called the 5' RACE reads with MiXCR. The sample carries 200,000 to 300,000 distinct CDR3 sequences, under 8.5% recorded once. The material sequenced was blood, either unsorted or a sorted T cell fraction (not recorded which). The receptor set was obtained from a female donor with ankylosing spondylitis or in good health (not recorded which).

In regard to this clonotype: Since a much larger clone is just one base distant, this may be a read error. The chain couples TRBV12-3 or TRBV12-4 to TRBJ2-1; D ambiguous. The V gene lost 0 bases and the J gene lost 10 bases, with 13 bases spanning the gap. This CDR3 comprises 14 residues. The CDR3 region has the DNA TGTGCCAGCAGTTTAGCCCGGCACGGGCAGGAGCAGTTCTTC. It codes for CASSLARHGQEQFF.

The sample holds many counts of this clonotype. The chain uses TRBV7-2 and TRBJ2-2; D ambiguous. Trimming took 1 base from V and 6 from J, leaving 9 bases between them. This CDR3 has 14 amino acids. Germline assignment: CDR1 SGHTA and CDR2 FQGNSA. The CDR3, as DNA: TGTGCCAGCAGCTTAGAAGTCTTGGCCGGGGAGCTGTTTTTT. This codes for CASSLEVLAGELFF.

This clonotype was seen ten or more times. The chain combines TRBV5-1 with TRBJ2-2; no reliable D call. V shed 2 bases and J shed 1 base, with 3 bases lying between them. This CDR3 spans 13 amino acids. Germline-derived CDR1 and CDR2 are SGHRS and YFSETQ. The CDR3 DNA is TGCGCCAGCAGCTTCCAGAACACCGGGGAGCTGTTTTTT. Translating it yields CASSFQNTGELFF.

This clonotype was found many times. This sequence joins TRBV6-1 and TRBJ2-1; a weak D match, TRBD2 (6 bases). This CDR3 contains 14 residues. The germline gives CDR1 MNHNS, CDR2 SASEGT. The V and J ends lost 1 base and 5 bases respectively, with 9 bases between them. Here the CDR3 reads CASSEVGGNNEQFF. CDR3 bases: TGTGCCAGCAGTGAAGTTGGGGGGAACAATGAGCAGTTCTTC.

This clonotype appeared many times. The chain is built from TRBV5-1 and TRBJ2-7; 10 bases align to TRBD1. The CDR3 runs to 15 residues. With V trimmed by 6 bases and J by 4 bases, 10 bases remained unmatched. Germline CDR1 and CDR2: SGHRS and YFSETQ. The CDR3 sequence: CASTLAGTGVYEQYF. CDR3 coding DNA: TGCGCCAGCACCCTAGCCGGGACAGGGGTTTACGAGCAGTACTTC.

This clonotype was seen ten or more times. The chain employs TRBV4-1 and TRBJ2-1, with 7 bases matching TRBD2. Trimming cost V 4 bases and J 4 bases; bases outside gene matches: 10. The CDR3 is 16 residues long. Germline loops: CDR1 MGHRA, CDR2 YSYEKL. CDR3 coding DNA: TGCGCCAGCAGCCGGGTGGGGGAGGGCCGTTACAATGAGCAGTTCTTC. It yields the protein CASSRVGEGRYNEQFF.

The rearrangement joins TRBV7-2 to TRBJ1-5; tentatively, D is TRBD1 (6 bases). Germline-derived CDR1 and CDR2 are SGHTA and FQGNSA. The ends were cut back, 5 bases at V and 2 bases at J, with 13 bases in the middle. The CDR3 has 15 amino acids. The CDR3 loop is CASSVRGGGNQPQHF. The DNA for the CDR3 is TGTGCCAGCAGCGTAAGGGGGGGGGGCAATCAGCCCCAGCATTTT.

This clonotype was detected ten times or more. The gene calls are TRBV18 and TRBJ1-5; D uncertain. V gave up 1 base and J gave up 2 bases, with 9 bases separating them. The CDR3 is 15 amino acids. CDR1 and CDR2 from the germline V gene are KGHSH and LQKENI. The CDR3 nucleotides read TGTGCCAGCTCACCACAGGGAAATGGCAATCAGCCCCAGCATTTT. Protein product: CASSPQGNGNQPQHF.

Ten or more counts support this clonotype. In DNA, the CDR3 is TGCAGTGCTAGAGATCCGAGGACTAGCGACTACGAGCAGTACTTC. Translation: CSARDPRTSDYEQYF. This chain connects TRBV20-1 to TRBJ2-7; 9 nucleotides line up with TRBD2. V shed 0 bases, J shed 3 bases, and the junction held 6 bases outside the gene matches. CDR3 size: 15 residues. Per the germline V gene, CDR1 is DFQATT and CDR2 is SNEGSKA (reference sequence).

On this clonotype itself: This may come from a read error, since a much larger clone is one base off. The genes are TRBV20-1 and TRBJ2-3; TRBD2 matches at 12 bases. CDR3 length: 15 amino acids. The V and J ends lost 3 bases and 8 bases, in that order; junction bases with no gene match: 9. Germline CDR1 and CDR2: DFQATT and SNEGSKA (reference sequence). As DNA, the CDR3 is TGCAGTGCTAGTCCCCTAGCGGGAGGGTCAGGTACGCAGTATTTT. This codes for CSASPLAGGSGTQYF.

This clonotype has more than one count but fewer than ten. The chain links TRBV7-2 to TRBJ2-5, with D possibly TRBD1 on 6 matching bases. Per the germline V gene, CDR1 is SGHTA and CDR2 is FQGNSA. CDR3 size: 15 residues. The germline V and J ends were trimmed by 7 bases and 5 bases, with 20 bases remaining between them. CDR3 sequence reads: CASTDGGQGWETQYF. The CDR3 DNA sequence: TGTGCCAGCACTGACGGCGGGCAGGGGTGGGAGACCCAGTACTTC.

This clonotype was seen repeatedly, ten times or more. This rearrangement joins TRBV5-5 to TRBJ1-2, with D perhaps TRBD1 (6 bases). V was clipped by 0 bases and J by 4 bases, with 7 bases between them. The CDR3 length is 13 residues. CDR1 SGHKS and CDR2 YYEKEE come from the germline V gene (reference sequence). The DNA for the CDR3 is TGTGCCAGCAGCTTGGAACAGGGCTATGGCTACACCTTC. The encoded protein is CASSLEQGYGYTF.

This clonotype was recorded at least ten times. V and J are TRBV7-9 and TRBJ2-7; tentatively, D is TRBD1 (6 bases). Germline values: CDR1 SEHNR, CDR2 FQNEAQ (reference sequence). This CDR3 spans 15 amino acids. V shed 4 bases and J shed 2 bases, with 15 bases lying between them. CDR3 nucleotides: TGTGCCAGCAGCTCACTAGGACAGACAACCTACGAGCAGTACTTC. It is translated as CASSSLGQTTYEQYF.

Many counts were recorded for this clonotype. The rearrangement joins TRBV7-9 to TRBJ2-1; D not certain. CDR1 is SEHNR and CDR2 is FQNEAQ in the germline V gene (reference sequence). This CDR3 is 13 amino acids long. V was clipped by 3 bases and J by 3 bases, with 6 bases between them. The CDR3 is CASSFRDYNEQFF. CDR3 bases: TGTGCCAGCAGCTTCCGAGACTACAATGAGCAGTTCTTC.

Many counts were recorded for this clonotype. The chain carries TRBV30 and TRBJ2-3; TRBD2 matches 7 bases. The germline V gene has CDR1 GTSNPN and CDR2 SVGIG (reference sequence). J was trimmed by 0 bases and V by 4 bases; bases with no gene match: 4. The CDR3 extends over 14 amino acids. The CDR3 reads CAWKASGSTDTQYF. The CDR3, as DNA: TGTGCCTGGAAGGCTAGCGGCAGCACAGATACGCAGTATTTT. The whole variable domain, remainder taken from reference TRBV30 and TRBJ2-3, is SQTIHQWPATLVQPVGSPLSLECTVEGTSNPNLYWYRQAAGRGLQLLFYSVGIGQISSEVPQNLSASRPQDRQFILSSKKLLLSDSGFYLCAWKASGSTDTQYFGPGTRLTVL.

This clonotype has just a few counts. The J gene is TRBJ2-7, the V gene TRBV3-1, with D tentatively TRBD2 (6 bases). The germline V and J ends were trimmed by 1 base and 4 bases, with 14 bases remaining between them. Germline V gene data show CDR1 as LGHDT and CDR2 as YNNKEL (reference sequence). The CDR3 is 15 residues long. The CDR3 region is CASSQGPGGRYEQYF. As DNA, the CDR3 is TGTGCCAGCAGCCAAGGGCCTGGGGGGAGATACGAGCAGTACTTC.

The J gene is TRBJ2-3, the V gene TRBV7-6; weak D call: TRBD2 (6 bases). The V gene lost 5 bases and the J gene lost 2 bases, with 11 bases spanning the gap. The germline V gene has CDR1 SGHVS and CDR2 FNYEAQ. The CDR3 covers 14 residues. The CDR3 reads CASSLRDFTDTQYF. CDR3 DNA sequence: TGTGCCAGCAGCCTCCGGGACTTCACAGATACGCAGTATTTT.

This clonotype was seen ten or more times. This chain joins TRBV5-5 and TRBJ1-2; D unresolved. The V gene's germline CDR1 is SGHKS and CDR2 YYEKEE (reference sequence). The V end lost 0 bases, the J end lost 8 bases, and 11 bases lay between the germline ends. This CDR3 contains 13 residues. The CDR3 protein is CASSLAEVSGYTF. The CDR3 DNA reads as TGTGCCAGCAGCTTGGCAGAAGTGAGCGGCTACACCTTC.

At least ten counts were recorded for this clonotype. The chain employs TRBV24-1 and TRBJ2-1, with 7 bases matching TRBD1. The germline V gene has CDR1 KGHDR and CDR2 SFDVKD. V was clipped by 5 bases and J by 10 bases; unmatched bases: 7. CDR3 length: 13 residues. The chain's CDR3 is CATSGDPRGEQFF. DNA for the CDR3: TGTGCCACCAGTGGGGACCCCAGGGGGGAGCAGTTCTTC.

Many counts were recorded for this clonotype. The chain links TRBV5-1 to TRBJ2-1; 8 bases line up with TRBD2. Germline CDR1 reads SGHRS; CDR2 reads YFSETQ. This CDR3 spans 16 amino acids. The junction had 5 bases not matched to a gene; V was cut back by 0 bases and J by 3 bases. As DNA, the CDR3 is TGCGCCAGCAGCTTGGGGCCGGGACTAGACTACAATGAGCAGTTCTTC. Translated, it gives CASSLGPGLDYNEQFF.

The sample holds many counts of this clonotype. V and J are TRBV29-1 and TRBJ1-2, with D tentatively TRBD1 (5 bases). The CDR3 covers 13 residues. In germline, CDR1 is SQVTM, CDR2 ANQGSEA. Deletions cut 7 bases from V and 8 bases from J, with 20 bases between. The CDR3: CSAGGVERQGYTF. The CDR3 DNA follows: TGCAGCGCCGGAGGGGTGGAGCGGCAAGGCTACACCTTC.